Given below is one TCR beta chain in context. What it binds is not known. CDR3 length: 15 amino acids. The V end lost 7 bases, the J end lost 4 bases, and 19 bases lay between the germline ends. This record comes from a study of response to subunit inactivated influenza vaccine. Points from the study as a whole: The authors offered the suggestion that each seasonal influenza vaccination recruits few new T cells.

TCRdb processed the RT-PCR reads anew with MiXCR; each CDR3 protein has one entry. Seen here are fewer than 550,000 distinct CDR3 sequences, 25% observed once, and the top ten hold less than 2.5%. This material consisted of CD4+ T cells sorted from PBMCs, taken 5 to 6 days after vaccination. This clonotype originated in a man aged 50-60 years who received an inactivated influenza vaccine. This rearrangement joins TRBV12-3 or TRBV12-4 to TRBJ1-1; no definite D call. The CDR3 sequence: CASTTWRRMSTEAFF. As DNA, the CDR3 is TGTGCCAGCACCACCTGGAGGCGTATGAGCACTGAAGCTTTCTTT.